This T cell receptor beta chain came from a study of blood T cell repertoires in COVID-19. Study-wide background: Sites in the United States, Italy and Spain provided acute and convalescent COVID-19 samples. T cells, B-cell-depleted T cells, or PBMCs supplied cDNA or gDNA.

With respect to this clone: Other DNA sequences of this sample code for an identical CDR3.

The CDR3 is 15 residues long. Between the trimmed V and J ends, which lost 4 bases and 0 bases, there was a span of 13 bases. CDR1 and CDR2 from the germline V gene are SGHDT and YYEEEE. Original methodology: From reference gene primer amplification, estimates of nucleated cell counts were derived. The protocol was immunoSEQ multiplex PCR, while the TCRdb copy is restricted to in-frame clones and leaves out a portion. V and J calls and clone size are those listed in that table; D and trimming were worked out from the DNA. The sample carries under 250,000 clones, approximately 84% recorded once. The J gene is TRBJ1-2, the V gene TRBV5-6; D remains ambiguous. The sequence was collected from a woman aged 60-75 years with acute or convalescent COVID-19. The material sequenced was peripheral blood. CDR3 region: CASSPNPGSNYGYTF. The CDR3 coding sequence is TGTGCCAGCAGCCCCAACCCGGGTTCTAACTATGGCTACACCTTC.